This paragraph covers one T cell receptor (beta chain) sequence. The CDR3 length is 17 residues. CDR1 is LGHDT, CDR2 YNNKEL, per germline (reference sequence). Trimming removed 4 bases from V and 1 base from J; junction bases left unmatched: 5. This sample stems from a study of blood T cell repertoires in COVID-19. About the research overall: Spain, Italy and the United States supplied samples that represented acute and convalescent COVID-19. Sources were T cells, B-cell-depleted T cells, or PBMCs; the material itself was cDNA or gDNA.

As handled by the study authors: It was from reference gene primer amplification that nucleated cell counts were estimated. This table comes from immunoSEQ multiplex PCR, and its TCRdb copy is limited to in-frame clones, with some not included. V, J and clone size reflect that table, while D and trimming were determined from the DNA. The profile covers about 250,000 clones, with around nine tenths appearing a single time and around 1.4% taken by the ten largest. The sequencing sample was made of peripheral blood. The TCR comes from a man older than 75 with acute or convalescent COVID-19. This chain joins TRBV3-1 (or the pseudogene TRBV3-2) and TRBJ2-1; 12 bases match TRBD2. The CDR3 loop reads CASSLLAGGGSYNEQFF. DNA of the CDR3: TGTGCCAGCAGCCTACTAGCGGGAGGAGGGTCCTACAATGAGCAGTTCTTC.